This TCR beta chain stems from a study of memory CD4+ T cells and cytomegalovirus serostatus (dated by TCRdb to the late 2010s). About the full investigation: A total of some 33 healthy Belgian adults, of whom 9 were CMV seropositive and roughly 24 were CMV seronegative, were included in the cohort. To replicate a published TCR-based CMV serostatus classifier, the study sequenced CD4+ memory TCRbeta repertoires from a Belgian cohort whose cytomegalovirus serostatus was known. Here is what the overall study found, with its caveats: For CMV serostatus prediction, a median bootstrapped AUC of about 0.95 was reached with the original framework, and a median bootstrapped AUC of 0.91 was reached with a US-trained random forest. The results were read as suggesting that the CMV-associated TCR signature is, for the most part, present in the CD4+ memory repertoire. Only CD4+CD45RO+ memory cells were sequenced, in contrast to the original study, which included naive and memory CD4+ and CD8+ populations. A median bootstrapped AUC of around 0.95 with a 95% CI of 0.76-1.00 was achieved on the Belgian cohort by the original-framework classifier. Among the roughly 160 previously reported CMV-associated TCRbeta sequences, 67 showed up in the CD4+ memory repertoires, with each one found in between one and five individuals.

The germline V gene specifies MGHRA as CDR1 and YSYEKL as CDR2. V drops 1 base and J drops 3 bases, leaving 8 bases in between. From the cysteine up to the phenylalanine, the CDR3 has a length of 14 residues. The read is trimmed to its CDR3 DNA, 42 bases read in frame from base 1. This clone was seen a handful of times. No antigen is known for it. No much larger clone exists at a distance of one base, and base qualities are not known. The Quick-DNA Microprep Kit was used to extract genomic DNA from the sorted cells. Amplification of TCRbeta DNA was done with the immunoSEQ hsTCRbeta kit, following the protocol from the manufacturer. TCRbeta libraries were sequenced on an Illumina MiSeq instrument. The authors' analysis ran thus. After out-of-frame sequences were removed, 2,204,828 distinct TCRbeta sequences remained, averaging about 67,000 per individual. Two values were used to score each individual: the count of 150 to 200 previously reported CMV-associated TCRbeta sequences and the total count of productive distinct TCRbeta sequences. A beta-binomial model was reimplemented in Python, and random forests from scikit-learn, run with default parameters, were trained on data from the US cohort. Classifier performance on the Belgian cohort was summarized as median AUC with percentile confidence intervals calculated over 10,000 bootstrap iterations. The clones in this table, taken by TCRdb from immuneACCESS, are in-frame only. Not every clone is retained; where verified, under half of the shortfall comes from an unresolved V gene, and the cause of the rest is unknown. The V and J calls and clone size come from that table; D and trimming were worked out from the DNA. The sample records approximately 92,000 clones, around 80% of which are singletons. The ten largest make up roughly 4% of the sample.

Single viable CD3+CD4+CD8-CD45RO+ cells were sorted as memory CD4+ T cells on a FACSAria II. CMV serostatus was assessed using a Roche Elecsys assay, by which serum IgG against CMV pp150, pp28, p38 and p52 was detected. After the samples were thawed, total CD4+ T cells were enriched through positive selection using CD4 magnetic microbeads. The samples came from a different study that was designed specifically to examine the CD4+ T cell memory repertoire. Peripheral blood mononuclear cells were isolated and cryopreserved following standard operating procedures; serum was stored at -80 °C. Staining used CD3-PerCP (BW264/56), CD4-APC (RPA-T4), CD45RO-PE (UCHT1) and CD8-Pacific Orange (3B5) antibodies, with Sytox blue excluding non-viable cells.

The chain couples TRBV4-1 to TRBJ2-3; the D gene is not confidently resolved. This clonotype was obtained from an adult in good health and CMV-seropositive. Sequenced: memory CD4+ T cells from blood. The CDR3 has the sequence CASSQGAATDTQYF. The DNA reads as follows: TGCGCCAGCAGCCAAGGAGCAGCTACAGATACGCAGTATTTT.